These 8 T cell receptor beta chains share one sample of origin, sequenced in a study of T cells in Graves' hyperthyroidism and ophthalmopathy. Amplified TCR beta CDR3 regions came from RNA transcripts. HTBI primers were the set used in a first-round RT-PCR of the TCR CDR3. TCRdb redid the calling of the multiplex PCR reads with MiXCR, one entry per CDR3 protein. Found here are 660,000 or so distinct CDR3 sequences, around 20% of them singletons; the top ten hold around a third. Sequences were obtained from blood. The receptors come from a man aged 25-40 years with Graves' ophthalmopathy.

The rearrangement links TRBV5-6 to TRBJ1-1; possibly TRBD1 for D (5 bases). Trimming took 2 bases from V and 5 from J, leaving 16 bases between them. The V gene's germline CDR1 is SGHDT and CDR2 YYEEEE. This CDR3 comprises 15 residues. Written as DNA, the CDR3 is TGTGCCAGCAGCTTTCGGAAGGGGTGGGCAACTGAAGCTTTCTTT. Its protein product is CASSFRKGWATEAFF. Based on the CDR3 plus reference TRBV5-6 and TRBJ1-1, the full variable domain is DAGVTQSPTHLIKTRGQQVTLRCSPKSGHDTVSWYQQALGQGPQFIFQYYEEEERQRGNFPDRFSGHQFPNYSSELNVNALLLGDSALYLCASSFRKGWATEAFFGQGTRLTVV.

This sequence joins TRBV5-4 and TRBJ1-1, with D possibly matching TRBD1 (6 bases). Germline loops: CDR1 SGHNT, CDR2 YYREEE (reference sequence). There are 16 residues in the CDR3. V was pared by 1 base and J by 4 bases, with 17 bases between. The CDR3 protein is CASSLTGNVVGTEAFF. DNA for the CDR3: TGTGCCAGCAGCTTGACAGGGAATGTAGTAGGCACTGAAGCTTTCTTT.

This chain uses TRBV5-1 with TRBJ1-2; 8 bases match TRBD1. Losses at the gene ends were 5 bases for V and 6 bases for J; bases not matched to a gene: 9. The CDR3 consists of 14 residues. Germline V gene lookup returns CDR1 SGHRS and CDR2 YFSETQ. The CDR3 loop reads CASSFETGEDGYTF. The CDR3 DNA reads TGCGCCAGCAGTTTCGAGACAGGGGAAGATGGCTACACCTTC.

The chain uses TRBV12-3 or TRBV12-4 and TRBJ2-1; the match to TRBD2 covers 13 bases. The CDR3 has 15 amino acids. V lost 6 bases to trimming and J lost 8 bases; unmatched junction nucleotides: 7. CDR3 loop: CASSIGTSGIDEQFF. CDR3 bases: TGTGCCAGCAGCATCGGGACTAGCGGGATCGATGAGCAGTTCTTC.

The chain carries TRBV6-1 and TRBJ2-1; no clear D. V lost 6 bases and J 0 bases, leaving 9 bases between the germline ends. Germline-derived CDR1 and CDR2 are MNHNS and SASEGT. This CDR3 has 14 amino acids. The chain's CDR3 is CASRGMGSYNEQFF. CDR3 DNA: TGTGCCAGCAGGGGGATGGGCTCCTACAATGAGCAGTTCTTC.

This clonotype has a handful of counts. The chain combines TRBV4-2 with TRBJ2-7, with unresolved D. Germline CDR1 LGHNA, CDR2 YNFKEQ. Trimming stripped 0 bases from V and 6 bases from J, with 18 bases between. The CDR3 loop spans 16 amino acids. Here the CDR3 reads CASSQDSSEYSGEQYF. The CDR3, as DNA: TGTGCCAGCAGCCAAGATTCGTCGGAATATTCAGGCGAGCAGTACTTC.

This clonotype was detected only once. The rearrangement uses TRBV9 and TRBJ2-3; 15 bases fit TRBD2. J lost 0 bases, V lost 3 bases, and 2 bases had no gene match. The CDR3 length is 17 residues. Germline assignment: CDR1 SGDLS and CDR2 YYNGEE. The CDR3 region is CASSGGTSGGSTDTQYF. CDR3 in DNA: TGTGCCAGCAGCGGTGGGACTAGCGGGGGGAGCACAGATACGCAGTATTTT.

There are many counts of this clonotype. The rearrangement links TRBV28 to TRBJ1-2, with TRBD1 matching over 10 bases. With 4 bases clipped from V and 2 bases from J, the junction kept 1 base outside the gene matches. Germline values: CDR1 MDHEN, CDR2 SYDVKM. This CDR3 is 14 amino acids long. In DNA form, the CDR3 reads TGTGCCAGCAGTTGGGACAGGGGAAACTATGGCTACACCTTC. Translating it yields CASSWDRGNYGYTF.